This T cell receptor (beta chain) is drawn from a study of OX40 agonist ivuxolimab in advanced cancers. Regarding the research as a whole: Ivuxolimab, which targeted the costimulatory receptor OX40 (CD134), was an agonistic, fully human IgG2 monoclonal antibody. The monotherapy dose-escalation portion (N of about 50 patients) of the phase I ivuxolimab trial is reported in the paper. Intravenous ivuxolimab was administered to patients every 2 weeks at six dose levels: 0.01, 0.1, 0.3, 1.5, 3 and 10 mg/kg. Patients were allowed to have had prior anti-PD-1, anti-PD-L1 or anti-CTLA-4 therapy, and approximately 40% of the dose-escalation patients had been treated with checkpoint inhibitors. The dose-escalation cohort was roughly 87% male with a mean age of about 65 years, ranging from 23 to 79. Of the approximately 54 patients in dose escalation, some 19 had hepatocellular carcinoma, approximately 15 had melanoma, 9 had renal cell carcinoma and 9 had head and neck cancer. Three dose-escalation patients achieved partial responses, one with hepatocellular carcinoma and two with cutaneous melanoma. The purpose of peripheral TCRbeta sequencing was to test whether ivuxolimab changed TCR sequence diversity and led to clonal T-cell expansion. The full study reports these points: After ivuxolimab, expanded clones were on average more numerous among CD8+ T cells than among CD4+ T cells. At doses of 0.1 to 3.0 mg/kg, clonal expansion of both CD4+ and CD8+ blood T cells was observed from baseline to week 6. In the 0.1-3.0 mg/kg groups, partial responders were among the patients with the lowest normalized peripheral clonal expansion, particularly in CD8+ T cells. The antigen specificity of the peripheral T cells that underwent clonal expansion was not determined. Low levels of normalized T-cell clonal expansion were also seen in some nonresponding patients.

The trial excluded patients who had a history of autoimmune disease or were on systemic immunosuppression. Peripheral blood for TCR sequencing was collected from all dose cohorts at baseline, on cycle 4 day 1, and on cycle 7 day 1. The samples were taken from a phase I, first-in-human, multicenter, open-label dose-escalation trial of ivuxolimab. The trial enrolled adults with locally advanced or metastatic head and neck squamous cell, hepatocellular, melanoma or renal cell carcinoma. CD4+ and CD8+ T cells were sorted separately from peripheral blood before TCR sequencing. This clone was seen a single time. The antigen it recognizes is unknown. Base qualities are not provided; no much larger clone lies one nucleotide away. Genomic DNA was extracted from sorted cells for sequencing of the TCRbeta CDR3 region. TCRbeta CDR3 regions were sequenced using the immunoSEQ Assay. In TCRdb, the immuneACCESS table is reduced to in-frame sequences with V and J assigned. These tables do not hold every clone; where another copy was compared, an unresolved V gene accounts for under half, and the others remain unexplained. For this sample there are about 30,000 clones; 80% appear just once. Together, the top ten hold roughly a quarter of the sample.

From the germline V gene, CDR1 is MDHEN and CDR2 is SYDVKM. Counted from cysteine to phenylalanine, this CDR3 has 14 amino acids. This entry keeps only the CDR3 DNA: 42 bases, framed from base 1. Trimming removed 1 base from V and 0 bases from J, leaving 6 bases between the germline ends. The sequence links TRBV28 to TRBJ1-2, with the D gene not confidently named. The sequence derives from an adult with an advanced solid tumor such as melanoma, head and neck, liver or kidney cancer. The material was CD4+ or CD8+ T cells sorted from blood, obtained in a trial of the OX40 agonist ivuxolimab. The CDR3: CASSLSHTNYGYTF. The DNA sequence is TGTGCCAGCAGTTTATCTCATACTAACTATGGCTACACCTTC.